This T cell receptor beta chain appears in the sequencing data of a study of cytomegalovirus exposure and HLA in healthy donors. Study-wide points: Later analysis showed most CMV-associated TCR beta chains appearing HLA-restricted.

As concerns this clone: Its antigen is unidentified. A read error may account for a junction end that differs from germline.

The CDR3 contains 13 residues. Germline V CDR1 and CDR2: SSHAT, FNYEAQ (reference sequence). The PCR contained 60 Vbeta and 13 Jbeta primers. This table comes from immunoSEQ multiplex PCR, and its TCRdb copy is limited to in-frame clones, with some not included. Of 65,000 to 100,000 clones in the sample, 70% to 80% were seen once. The rearrangement joins TRBV7-7 to TRBJ2-1; the D gene is possibly TRBD1 (6 bases). Sequences were obtained from PBMCs. The origin of this receptor is a woman between 40 and 50 years old in good health and CMV-seropositive. CDR3 DNA: TGTGCTAGCAGCCCGAACAGGGACAATGAGCAGTTCTTC. Protein: CASSPNRDNEQFF.